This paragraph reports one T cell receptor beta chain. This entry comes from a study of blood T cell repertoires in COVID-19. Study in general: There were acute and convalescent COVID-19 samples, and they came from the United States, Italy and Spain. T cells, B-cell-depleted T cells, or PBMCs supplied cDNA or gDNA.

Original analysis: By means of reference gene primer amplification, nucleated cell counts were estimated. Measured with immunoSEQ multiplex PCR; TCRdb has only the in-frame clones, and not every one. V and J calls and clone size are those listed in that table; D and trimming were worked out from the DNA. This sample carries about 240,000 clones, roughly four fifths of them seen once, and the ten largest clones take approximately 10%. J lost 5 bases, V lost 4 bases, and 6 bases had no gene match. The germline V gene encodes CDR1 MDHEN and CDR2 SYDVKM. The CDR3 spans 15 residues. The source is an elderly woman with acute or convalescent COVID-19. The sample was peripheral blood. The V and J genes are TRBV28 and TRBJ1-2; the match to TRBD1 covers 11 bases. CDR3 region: CASSSSGQGGYGYTF. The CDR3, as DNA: TGTGCCAGCAGTTCCTCGGGACAGGGGGGGTATGGCTACACCTTC.